A selection of T cell receptor beta chains follows, all from one sample in a study of OX40 agonist ivuxolimab in advanced cancers. Libraries were prepared by immunoSEQ multiplex PCR; TCRdb keeps only in-frame clonotypes and omits some of them. The data contain tens of thousands of clones, around nine tenths of them singletons. This material consisted of CD4+ or CD8+ T cells sorted from blood, taken in a trial of the OX40 agonist ivuxolimab. The receptors here all came from an adult with an advanced solid tumor such as melanoma, head and neck, liver or kidney cancer. Both conserved end residues are part of each CDR3. The order of the fields is J gene, V gene, CDR3 protein.

j_gene: TRBJ2-5
v_gene: TRBV7-9
CDR3aa: CASSLVQQETQYF

j_gene: TRBJ2-3
v_gene: TRBV2
CDR3aa: CANRGTGEPDTQYF

j_gene: TRBJ2-1
v_gene: TRBV6-5
CDR3aa: CASSVGLAVPNEQFF

j_gene: TRBJ1-3
v_gene: TRBV7-3
CDR3aa: CASSSGQSSGNTIYF

j_gene: TRBJ1-4
v_gene: TRBV13
CDR3aa: CASSSRVTNEKLFF

j_gene: TRBJ2-7
v_gene: TRBV6-5
CDR3aa: CASRDRQLPYEQYF

j_gene: TRBJ1-2
v_gene: TRBV4-1
CDR3aa: CASSQDASVRDYTF

j_gene: TRBJ2-7
v_gene: TRBV28
CDR3aa: CASSLLQVRLEQYF

j_gene: TRBJ2-3
v_gene: TRBV28
CDR3aa: CASTSGLPYISSTDTQYF

j_gene: TRBJ2-1
v_gene: TRBV4-3
CDR3aa: CASRLAGGNNEQFF

j_gene: TRBJ1-5
v_gene: TRBV5-1
CDR3aa: CASKNYRPQHF

j_gene: TRBJ2-2
v_gene: TRBV27
CDR3aa: CASSPLWGRGELFF

j_gene: TRBJ2-5
v_gene: TRBV6-6
CDR3aa: CASSYPSQETQYF

j_gene: TRBJ2-7
v_gene: TRBV5-1
CDR3aa: CASSSYEQYF

j_gene: TRBJ1-6
v_gene: TRBV13
CDR3aa: CASSYGNSPLHF

j_gene: TRBJ2-1
v_gene: TRBV28
CDR3aa: CASSFGATYNEQFF

j_gene: TRBJ2-1
v_gene: TRBV7-6
CDR3aa: CASSLDLARLSKNEQFF

j_gene: TRBJ2-2
v_gene: TRBV7-2
CDR3aa: CASSLDREGRITGELFF

j_gene: TRBJ1-3
v_gene: TRBV19
CDR3aa: CASTQDITGNTIYF

j_gene: TRBJ2-2
v_gene: TRBV16
CDR3aa: CASSQSGGTAAGELFF

j_gene: TRBJ2-3
v_gene: TRBV4-3
CDR3aa: CASSQADGTETQYF

j_gene: TRBJ1-1
v_gene: TRBV6-5
CDR3aa: CASETRSGGTEAFF

j_gene: TRBJ2-1
v_gene: TRBV4-2
CDR3aa: CASSLNSGSSYNEQFF

j_gene: TRBJ1-1
v_gene: TRBV10-3
CDR3aa: CAISEGSTEAFF

j_gene: TRBJ1-2
v_gene: TRBV11-2
CDR3aa: CASSEGPFDGYTF

j_gene: TRBJ2-7
v_gene: TRBV27
CDR3aa: CASSLSRTGGALYEQYF

j_gene: TRBJ2-1
v_gene: TRBV9
CDR3aa: CASSVAGESYNEQFF

j_gene: TRBJ2-3
v_gene: TRBV27
CDR3aa: CASSSRGSGYTDTQYF

j_gene: TRBJ2-5
v_gene: TRBV28
CDR3aa: CASSLAQDMQETQYF

j_gene: TRBJ2-1
v_gene: TRBV28
CDR3aa: CASVGGRSSYNEQFF

j_gene: TRBJ1-1
v_gene: TRBV27
CDR3aa: CASSLGTGYTEAFF

j_gene: TRBJ1-4
v_gene: TRBV10-3
CDR3aa: CAISEGGTGEKLFF

j_gene: TRBJ2-7
v_gene: TRBV15
CDR3aa: CATSSPQGVYEQYF

j_gene: TRBJ2-1
v_gene: TRBV6-5
CDR3aa: CASSYTPGFYEQFF

j_gene: TRBJ1-2
v_gene: TRBV6-5
CDR3aa: CASGTGDGYTF

j_gene: TRBJ2-7
v_gene: TRBV21-1
CDR3aa: CASSKDAAGSNSYEQYF

j_gene: TRBJ1-2
v_gene: TRBV6-1
CDR3aa: CASTRQGDVNGYTF

j_gene: TRBJ2-1
v_gene: TRBV5-5
CDR3aa: CASSTGGGSYNEQFF

j_gene: TRBJ2-1
v_gene: TRBV29-1
CDR3aa: CSVETGQNYNEQFF